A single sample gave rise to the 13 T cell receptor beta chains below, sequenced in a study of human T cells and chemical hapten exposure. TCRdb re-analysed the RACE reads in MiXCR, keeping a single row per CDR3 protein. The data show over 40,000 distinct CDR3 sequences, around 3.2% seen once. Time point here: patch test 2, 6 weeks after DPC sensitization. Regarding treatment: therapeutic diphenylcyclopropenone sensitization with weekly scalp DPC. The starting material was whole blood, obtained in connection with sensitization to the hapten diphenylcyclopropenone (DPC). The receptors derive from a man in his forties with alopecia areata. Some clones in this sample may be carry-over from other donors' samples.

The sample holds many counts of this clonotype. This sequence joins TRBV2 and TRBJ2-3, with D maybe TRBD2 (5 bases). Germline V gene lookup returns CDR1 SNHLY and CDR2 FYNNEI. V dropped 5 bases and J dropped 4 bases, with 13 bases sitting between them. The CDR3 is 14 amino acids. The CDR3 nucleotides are TGTGCCAGCAGTCCTCCCGGAGGTGCAGATACGCAGTATTTT. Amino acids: CASSPPGGADTQYF.

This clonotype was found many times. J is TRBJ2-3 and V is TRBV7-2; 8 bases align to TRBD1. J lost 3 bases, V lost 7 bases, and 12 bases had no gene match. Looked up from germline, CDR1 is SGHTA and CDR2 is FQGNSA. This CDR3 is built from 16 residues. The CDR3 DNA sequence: TGTGCCAGCACAACAAAGGACAGGGTAAAAACAGATACGCAGTATTTT. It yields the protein CASTTKDRVKTDTQYF.

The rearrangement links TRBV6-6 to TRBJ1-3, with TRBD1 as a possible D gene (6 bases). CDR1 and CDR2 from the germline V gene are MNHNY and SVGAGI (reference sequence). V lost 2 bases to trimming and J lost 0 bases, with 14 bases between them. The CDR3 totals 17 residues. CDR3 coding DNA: TGTGCCAGCAGTTACCAAGCAGGGGACCGCTCTGGAAACACCATATATTTT. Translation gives CASSYQAGDRSGNTIYF.

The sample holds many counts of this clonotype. CDR3 nucleotides: TGTGCCAGCAGCCCCTTGAACGCCGAGGGTTCCCACGAGCAGTACTTC. Its translation: CASSPLNAEGSHEQYF. The chain combines TRBV7-7 with TRBJ2-7, with D perhaps TRBD2 (5 bases). CDR1 and CDR2 (germline): SSHAT, FNYEAQ (reference sequence). The CDR3 totals 16 residues. Trimming stripped 5 bases from V and 5 bases from J, with 22 bases between. The whole variable domain, filled in from reference TRBV7-7 and TRBJ2-7, reads GAGVSQSPRYKVTKRGQDVTLRCDPISSHATLYWYQQALGQGPEFLTYFNYEAQPDKSGLPSDRFSAERPEGSISTLTIQRTEQRDSAMYRCASSPLNAEGSHEQYFGPGTRLTVT.

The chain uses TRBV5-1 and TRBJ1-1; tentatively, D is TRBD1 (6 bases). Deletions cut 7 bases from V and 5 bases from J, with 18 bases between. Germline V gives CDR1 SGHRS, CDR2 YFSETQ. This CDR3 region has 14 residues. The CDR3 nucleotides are TGCGCCAGCTTCAGGGGCCCACAAGGGACTGAAGCTTTCTTT. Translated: CASFRGPQGTEAFF.

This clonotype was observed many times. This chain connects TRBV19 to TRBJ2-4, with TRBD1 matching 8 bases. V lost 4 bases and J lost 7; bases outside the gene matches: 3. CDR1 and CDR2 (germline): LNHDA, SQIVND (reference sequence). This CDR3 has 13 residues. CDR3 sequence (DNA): TGTGCCAGTAGTAAACAGGGGGGCAACATTCAGTACTTC. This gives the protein CASSKQGGNIQYF.

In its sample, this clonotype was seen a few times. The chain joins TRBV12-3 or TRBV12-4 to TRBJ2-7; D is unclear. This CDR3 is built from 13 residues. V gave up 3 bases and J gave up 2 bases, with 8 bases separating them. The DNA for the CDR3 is TGTGCCAGCAGTTTGACTTCTACCTACGAGCAGTACTTC. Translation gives CASSLTSTYEQYF.

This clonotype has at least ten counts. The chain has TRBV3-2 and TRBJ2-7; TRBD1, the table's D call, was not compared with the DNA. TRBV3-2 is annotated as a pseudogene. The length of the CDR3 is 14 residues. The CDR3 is CATITGTGVHEQYF. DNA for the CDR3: TGTGCCACCATTACCGGGACAGGGGTCCACGAGCAGTACTTC.

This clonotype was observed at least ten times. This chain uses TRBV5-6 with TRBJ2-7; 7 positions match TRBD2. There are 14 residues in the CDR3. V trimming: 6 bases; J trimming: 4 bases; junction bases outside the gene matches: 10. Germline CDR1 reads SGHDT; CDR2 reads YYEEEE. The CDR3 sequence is CASNPGVGRYEQYF. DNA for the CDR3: TGTGCCAGCAATCCGGGGGTCGGGAGGTACGAGCAGTACTTC.

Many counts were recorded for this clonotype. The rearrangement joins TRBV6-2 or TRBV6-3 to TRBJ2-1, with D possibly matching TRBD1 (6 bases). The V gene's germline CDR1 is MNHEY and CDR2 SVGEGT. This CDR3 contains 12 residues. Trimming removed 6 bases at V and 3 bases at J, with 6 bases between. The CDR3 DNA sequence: TGTGCCAGCAGAGGGGGCTACAATGAGCAGTTCTTC. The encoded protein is CASRGGYNEQFF.

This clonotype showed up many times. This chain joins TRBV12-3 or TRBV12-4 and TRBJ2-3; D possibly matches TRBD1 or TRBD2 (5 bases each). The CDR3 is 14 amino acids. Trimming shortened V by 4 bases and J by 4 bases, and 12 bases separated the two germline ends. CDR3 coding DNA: TGTGCCAGCAGTTGGTCCGGGGCCCCAGATACGCAGTATTTT. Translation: CASSWSGAPDTQYF.

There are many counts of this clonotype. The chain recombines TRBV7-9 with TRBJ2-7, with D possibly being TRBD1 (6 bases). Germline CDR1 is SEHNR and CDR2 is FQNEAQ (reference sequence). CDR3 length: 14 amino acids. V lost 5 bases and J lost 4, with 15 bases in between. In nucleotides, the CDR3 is TGTGCCAGCAGCCCGGGACAACGAGTTTACGAGCAGTACTTC. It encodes CASSPGQRVYEQYF.

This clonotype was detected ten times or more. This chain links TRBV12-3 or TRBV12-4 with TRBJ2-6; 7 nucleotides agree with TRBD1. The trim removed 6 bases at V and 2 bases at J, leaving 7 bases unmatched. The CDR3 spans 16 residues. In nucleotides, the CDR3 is TGTGCCAGCAGCCGCAGGGGGTTCCCTGGGGCCAACGTCCTGACTTTC. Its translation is CASSRRGFPGANVLTF.